These 13 T cell receptor beta chains were all obtained from the same sample, sequenced in a study of blood T cell repertoires in COVID-19. Sequenced by immunoSEQ multiplex PCR; TCRdb stores in-frame clones only, minus some. The sample records tens of thousands of clones, around four fifths being singletons. Sequencing was done on a sample of peripheral blood. The receptors originated from a human donor in a cohort sampled during active COVID-19.

This chain uses TRBV7-2 with TRBJ2-3, with D maybe TRBD2 (7 bases). The CDR3 spans 17 residues. CDR1 is SGHTA, CDR2 FQGNSA, per germline. Between the trimmed V and J ends, which lost 5 bases and 2 bases, there was a span of 20 bases. CDR3 DNA: TGTGCCAGCAGCCCGTTGGGGGCTAGCGGTTACACAGATACGCAGTATTTT. Amino acid sequence: CASSPLGASGYTDTQYF. Looking up the rest from reference TRBV7-2 and TRBJ2-3 gives the full variable domain: GAGVSQSPSNKVTEKGKDVELRCDPISGHTALYWYRQSLGQGLEFLIYFQGNSAPDKSGLPSDRFSAERTGGSVSTLTIQRTQQEDSAVYLCASSPLGASGYTDTQYFGPGTRLTVL.

The gene calls are TRBV11-2 and TRBJ2-7; weak D call: TRBD2 (6 bases). Germline CDR1 SGHAT, CDR2 FQNNGV. The V end lost 4 bases, the J end lost 7 bases, and 11 bases lay between the germline ends. The CDR3 covers 12 residues. The CDR3 loop is CASSSGVWEQYF. CDR3 nucleotide sequence: TGTGCCAGCAGCTCGGGGGTGTGGGAGCAGTACTTC.

The rearrangement uses TRBV5-1 and TRBJ2-7; D gene uncertain. Germline V gene sequence: CDR1 SGHRS, CDR2 YFSETQ. V lost 2 bases and J lost 1, with 7 bases in between. The CDR3 is 13 amino acids. CDR3 protein: CASSLDKSYEQYF. CDR3 in DNA: TGCGCCAGCAGCTTAGACAAGTCCTACGAGCAGTACTTC.

CDR3 in amino acids: CASSLKRFTYEQYF. Here the CDR3 DNA reads TGTGCCAGCAGTCTAAAGAGGTTCACCTACGAGCAGTACTTC. V and J are TRBV28 and TRBJ2-7; D is unresolved. The germline V gene has CDR1 MDHEN and CDR2 SYDVKM. This CDR3 has 14 amino acids. The germline V and J ends were trimmed by 5 bases and 2 bases, with 13 bases remaining between them.

This clone was found once. This chain joins TRBV14 and TRBJ1-1, with a tentative D call TRBD1 (5 bases). The germline gives CDR1 SGHDN, CDR2 FVKESK. Trimming took 0 bases from V and 5 from J, leaving 13 bases between them. The CDR3 is 15 amino acids. The CDR3 region is CASSQDPGGYTEAFF. CDR3 nucleotide sequence: TGTGCCAGCAGCCAAGATCCGGGGGGTTATACTGAAGCTTTCTTT.

CDR3: CASSLLAGWKDSEQFF. The CDR3 coding sequence is TGTGCCAGCAGCTTACTAGCGGGGTGGAAGGATAGTGAGCAGTTCTTC. This chain uses TRBV7-9 with TRBJ2-1, with 9 bases identical to TRBD2. The V gene end was trimmed by 2 bases and the J gene end by 9 bases; junction bases not matched to a gene: 11. The V gene's germline CDR1 is SEHNR and CDR2 FQNEAQ (reference sequence). The CDR3 runs 16 residues. Full variable domain (remainder filled in from reference TRBV7-9 and TRBJ2-1): DTGVSQNPRHKITKRGQNVTFRCDPISEHNRLYWYRQTLGQGPEFLTYFQNEAQLEKSRLLSDRFSAERPKGSFSTLEIQRTEQGDSAMYLCASSLLAGWKDSEQFFGPGTRLTVL.

The gene calls are TRBV6-5 and TRBJ1-2, with 8 bases matching TRBD1. Germline CDR1 is MNHEY and CDR2 is SVGAGI. V trimming: 6 bases; J trimming: 4 bases; junction bases outside the gene matches: 7. The CDR3 is made up of 14 amino acids. The CDR3 region is CASRRQGTGYGYTF. The DNA for the CDR3 is TGTGCCAGCAGGCGACAGGGGACAGGCTATGGCTACACCTTC.

This chain links TRBV30 with TRBJ1-4; TRBD1 might be the D (5 bases). The CDR3 is made up of 14 amino acids. Germline-derived CDR1 and CDR2 are GTSNPN and SVGIG (reference sequence). V was cut by 3 bases and J by 4 bases, with 12 bases left in between. CDR3 sequence reads: CAWRPGLINEKLFF. The CDR3 region has the DNA TGTGCCTGGAGGCCGGGACTGATTAATGAAAAACTGTTTTTT.

J is TRBJ2-5 and V is TRBV6-6; perhaps TRBD2 as D (5 bases). This CDR3 is 15 amino acids long. Germline values: CDR1 MNHNY, CDR2 SVGAGI (reference sequence). The ends were cut back, 4 bases at V and 5 bases at J, with 17 bases in the middle. The CDR3 loop is CASSWFLAPGETQYF. The DNA for the CDR3 is TGTGCCAGCAGTTGGTTTCTAGCACCGGGTGAGACCCAGTACTTC.

V is TRBV7-9 and J is TRBJ1-4; TRBD1 is a possible D gene (5 bases). Trimming removed 5 bases at V and 0 bases at J, with 22 bases between. Germline loops: CDR1 SEHNR, CDR2 FQNEAQ (reference sequence). This CDR3 has 19 amino acids. CDR3 amino acids: CASSPKWAGDQATNEKLFF. CDR3 DNA sequence: TGTGCCAGCAGCCCAAAATGGGCGGGGGATCAGGCAACTAATGAAAAACTGTTTTTT. Full variable domain (rest looked up from reference TRBV7-9 and TRBJ1-4): DTGVSQNPRHKITKRGQNVTFRCDPISEHNRLYWYRQTLGQGPEFLTYFQNEAQLEKSRLLSDRFSAERPKGSFSTLEIQRTEQGDSAMYLCASSPKWAGDQATNEKLFFGSGTQLSVL.

The chain joins TRBV6-6 to TRBJ1-5; D gene unclear. The V gene lost 8 bases and the J gene lost 7 bases, with 18 bases spanning the gap. The germline V gene encodes CDR1 MNHNY and CDR2 SVGAGI (reference sequence). The CDR3 covers 14 residues. Here the CDR3 DNA reads TGTGCCAGCTCCGCGGGTTACTCCGAGCAGCCCCAGCATTTT. It yields the protein CASSAGYSEQPQHF.

The chain uses TRBV25-1 and TRBJ2-7, with a tentative D call TRBD1 (6 bases). Trimming took 6 bases from V and 0 from J, leaving 9 bases between them. This CDR3 has 13 residues. Germline CDR1 MGHDK, CDR2 SYGVNS. CDR3: CASRDSNSYEQYF. The CDR3 nucleotides read TGTGCCAGCAGGGACAGCAACTCCTACGAGCAGTACTTC.

The chain has TRBV3-1 (or the pseudogene TRBV3-2) and TRBJ2-1; 9 nucleotides agree with TRBD1. The CDR3 covers 14 residues. Germline V gene lookup returns CDR1 LGHDT and CDR2 YNNKEL (reference sequence). V lost 3 bases and J lost 6; bases outside the gene matches: 3. CDR3 DNA sequence: TGTGCCAGCAGCCACGGGGACAGGGCCAATGAGCAGTTCTTC. Amino acid sequence: CASSHGDRANEQFF.